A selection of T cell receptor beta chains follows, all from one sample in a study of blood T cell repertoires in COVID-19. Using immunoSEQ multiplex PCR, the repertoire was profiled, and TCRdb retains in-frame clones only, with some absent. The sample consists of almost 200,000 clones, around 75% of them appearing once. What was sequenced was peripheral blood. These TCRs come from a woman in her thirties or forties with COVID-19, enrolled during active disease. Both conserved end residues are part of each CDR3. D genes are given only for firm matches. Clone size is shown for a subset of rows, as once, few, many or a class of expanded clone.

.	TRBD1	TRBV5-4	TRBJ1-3	CASSGAQGNFGNTIYF	TGTGCCAGCAGCGGCGCACAGGGGAACTTCGGAAACACCATATATTTT
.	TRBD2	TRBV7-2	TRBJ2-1	CASSGGLAGEDEQFF	TGTGCCAGCAGCGGGGGGCTAGCGGGAGAGGATGAGCAGTTCTTC
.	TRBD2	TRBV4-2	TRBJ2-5	CASSQGLAGSQETQYF	TGTGCCAGCAGCCAAGGCCTAGCGGGGTCCCAAGAGACCCAGTACTTC
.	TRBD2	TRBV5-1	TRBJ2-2	CASSSLAGGRTGELFF	TGCGCCAGCAGCTCCCTAGCGGGAGGGAGAACCGGGGAGCTGTTTTTT
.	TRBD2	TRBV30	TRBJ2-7	CAWSGLAGATYEQYF	TGTGCCTGGAGCGGGCTAGCGGGAGCGACATACGAGCAGTACTTC
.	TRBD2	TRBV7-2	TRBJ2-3	CASSLAGREFDTQYF	TGTGCCAGCAGCTTAGCGGGGAGGGAATTTGATACGCAGTATTTT
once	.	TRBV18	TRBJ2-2	CASSPAAPGELFF	TGTGCCAGCTCACCCGCTGCGCCCGGGGAGCTGTTTTTT
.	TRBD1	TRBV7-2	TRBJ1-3	CASSFPGQVTPGNTIYF	TGTGCCAGCAGTTTCCCGGGACAGGTTACCCCTGGAAACACCATATATTTT
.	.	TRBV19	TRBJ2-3	CASSMRRITDTQYF	TGTGCCAGTAGTATGCGGAGGATCACAGATACGCAGTATTTT
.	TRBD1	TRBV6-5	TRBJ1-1	CASRRTGGIEAFF	TGTGCCAGCAGGCGGACAGGGGGCATTGAAGCTTTCTTT
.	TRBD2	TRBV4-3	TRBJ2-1	CASSPLSGGLNEQFF	TGCGCCAGCAGCCCCTTATCGGGGGGGCTCAATGAGCAGTTCTTC
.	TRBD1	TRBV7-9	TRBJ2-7	CASSWDRDPYEQYF	TGTGCCAGCAGCTGGGACAGGGACCCCTACGAGCAGTACTTC
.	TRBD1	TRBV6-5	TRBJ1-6	CASGDRGNSPLHF	TGTGCCTCTGGGGACAGGGGGAATTCACCCCTCCACTTT
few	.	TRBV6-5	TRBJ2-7	CASSYSWRGYEQYF	TGTGCCAGCAGCTACTCGTGGAGGGGCTACGAGCAGTACTTC
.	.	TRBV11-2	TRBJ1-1	CASSLGQGSTEAFF	TGTGCCAGCAGCTTAGGGCAGGGGAGCACTGAAGCTTTCTTT
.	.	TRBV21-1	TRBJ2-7	CASSTEIANGQTNYEQYF	TGTGCCAGCAGCACAGAGATAGCAAACGGACAGACTAACTACGAGCAGTACTTC
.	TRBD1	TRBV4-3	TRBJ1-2	CASSQERTGFNYGYTF	TGCGCCAGCAGCCAGGAACGGACAGGGTTCAACTATGGCTACACCTTC
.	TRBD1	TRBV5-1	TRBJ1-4	CASSPGQVSTNEKLFF	TGCGCCAGCAGCCCGGGACAGGTCTCAACTAATGAAAAACTGTTTTTT